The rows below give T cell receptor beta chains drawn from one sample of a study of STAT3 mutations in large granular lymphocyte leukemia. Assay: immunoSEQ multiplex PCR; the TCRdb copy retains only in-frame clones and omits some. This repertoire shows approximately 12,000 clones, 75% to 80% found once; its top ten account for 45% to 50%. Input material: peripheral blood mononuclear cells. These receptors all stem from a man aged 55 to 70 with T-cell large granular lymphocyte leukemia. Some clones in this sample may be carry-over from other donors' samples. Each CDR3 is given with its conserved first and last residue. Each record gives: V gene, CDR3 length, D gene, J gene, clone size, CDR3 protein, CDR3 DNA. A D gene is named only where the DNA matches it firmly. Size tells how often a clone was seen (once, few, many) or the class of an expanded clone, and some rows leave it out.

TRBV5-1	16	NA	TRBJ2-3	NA	CASSLFVGVLEDTQYF	TGCGCCAGCAGCTTGTTTGTGGGAGTCCTGGAGGATACGCAGTATTTT
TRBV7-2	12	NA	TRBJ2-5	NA	CASSPSPGTQYF	TGTGCCAGCAGCCCGTCGCCAGGGACCCAGTACTTC
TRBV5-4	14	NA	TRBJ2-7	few	CASSTPPEAYEQYF	TGTGCCAGCAGTACTCCCCCGGAAGCCTACGAGCAGTACTTC
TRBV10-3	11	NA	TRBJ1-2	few	CATLDSYGYTF	TGTGCCACCCTCGACAGCTATGGCTACACCTTC
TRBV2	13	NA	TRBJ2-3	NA	CASIDGTGDTQYF	TGTGCCAGCATCGACGGGACGGGAGATACGCAGTATTTT
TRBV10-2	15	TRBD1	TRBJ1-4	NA	CASRSSGTGSEKLFF	TGCGCCAGCAGGTCCTCCGGGACAGGATCTGAAAAACTGTTTTTT
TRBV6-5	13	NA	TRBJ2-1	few	CASSYLGGGIWFF	TGTGCCAGCAGTTATCTGGGGGGCGGCATATGGTTCTTC
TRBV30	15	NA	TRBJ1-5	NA	CAWSVGGGPYQPQHF	TGTGCCTGGAGTGTGGGGGGAGGGCCCTATCAGCCCCAGCATTTT
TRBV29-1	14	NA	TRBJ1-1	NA	CSVAGHSTNTEAFF	TGCAGCGTCGCGGGACACTCGACGAACACTGAAGCTTTCTTT
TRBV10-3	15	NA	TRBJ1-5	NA	CAISEGRTSNQPQHF	TGTGCCATCAGTGAGGGGCGGACGAGCAATCAGCCCCAGCATTTT
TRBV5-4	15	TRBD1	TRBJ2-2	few	CASSFDRGVGGELFF	TGTGCCAGCAGCTTTGACAGGGGAGTTGGCGGGGAGCTGTTTTTT
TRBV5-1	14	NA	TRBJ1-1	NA	CASSLVAGFSEAFF	TGCGCCAGCAGCTTGGTCGCGGGTTTCTCTGAAGCTTTCTTT
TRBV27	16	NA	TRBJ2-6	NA	CASSPRLGSGANVLTF	TGTGCCAGCAGCCCAAGGCTGGGATCAGGGGCCAACGTCCTGACTTTC
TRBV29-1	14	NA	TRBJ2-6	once	CSVFPEPGANVLTF	TGCAGCGTTTTCCCGGAGCCTGGGGCCAACGTCCTGACTTTC
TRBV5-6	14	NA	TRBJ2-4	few	CASSPPGAKNIQYF	TGTGCCAGCAGCCCACCAGGAGCCAAAAACATTCAGTACTTC
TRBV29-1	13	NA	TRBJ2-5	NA	CSVGTPSQETQYF	TGCAGCGTAGGGACACCTTCCCAAGAGACCCAGTACTTC
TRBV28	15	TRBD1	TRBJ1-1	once	CASSPLDRGDTEAFF	TGTGCCAGCAGTCCCCTGGACAGGGGAGACACTGAAGCTTTCTTT
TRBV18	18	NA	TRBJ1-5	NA	CASSQQPRVVFSNQPQHF	TGTGCCAGCTCACAGCAGCCGAGAGTTGTTTTTAGCAATCAGCCCCAGCATTTT
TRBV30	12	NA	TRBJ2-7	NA	CAWGPEGYEQYF	TGTGCCTGGGGACCCGAGGGCTACGAGCAGTACTTC
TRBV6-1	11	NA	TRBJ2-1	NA	CASSNTIEQFF	TGTGCCAGCAGTAACACGATTGAGCAGTTCTTC
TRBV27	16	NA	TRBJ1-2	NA	CASSPRRQAERYGYTF	TGTGCCAGCAGTCCCCGCCGACAGGCTGAGCGCTATGGCTACACCTTC
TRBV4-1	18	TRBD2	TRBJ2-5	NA	CASSQDGGSGRGVETQYF	TGCGCCAGCAGCCAAGATGGTGGTAGCGGGAGAGGGGTAGAGACCCAGTACTTC